This T cell receptor beta chain was sequenced for a study of PD-1 blockade in classical Hodgkin lymphoma. Assay: immunoSEQ multiplex PCR; the TCRdb copy retains only in-frame clones and omits some. The table has about 98,000 clones, 80% to 95% seen once. Patients all relapsed after autologous stem cell transplantation, and there was variation in brentuximab vedotin exposure. The best responses consisted of complete response, partial response or progressive disease. This CDR3 has 13 amino acids. The germline V gene has CDR1 SNHLY and CDR2 FYNNEI. Here the sequenced sample was peripheral blood mononuclear cells (PBMCs), taken at baseline. The source is a human donor with classical Hodgkin lymphoma. This chain joins TRBV2 and TRBJ2-5, with a weak D call TRBD2 (6 bases). Gene TRBJ2-7 matches the end of the DNA better, so the J call may be wrong. The DNA of the CDR3 is TGTGCCAGCAGCATAGGGACTTTCTACGAGCAGTACTTC. Its translation is CASSIGTFYEQYF.